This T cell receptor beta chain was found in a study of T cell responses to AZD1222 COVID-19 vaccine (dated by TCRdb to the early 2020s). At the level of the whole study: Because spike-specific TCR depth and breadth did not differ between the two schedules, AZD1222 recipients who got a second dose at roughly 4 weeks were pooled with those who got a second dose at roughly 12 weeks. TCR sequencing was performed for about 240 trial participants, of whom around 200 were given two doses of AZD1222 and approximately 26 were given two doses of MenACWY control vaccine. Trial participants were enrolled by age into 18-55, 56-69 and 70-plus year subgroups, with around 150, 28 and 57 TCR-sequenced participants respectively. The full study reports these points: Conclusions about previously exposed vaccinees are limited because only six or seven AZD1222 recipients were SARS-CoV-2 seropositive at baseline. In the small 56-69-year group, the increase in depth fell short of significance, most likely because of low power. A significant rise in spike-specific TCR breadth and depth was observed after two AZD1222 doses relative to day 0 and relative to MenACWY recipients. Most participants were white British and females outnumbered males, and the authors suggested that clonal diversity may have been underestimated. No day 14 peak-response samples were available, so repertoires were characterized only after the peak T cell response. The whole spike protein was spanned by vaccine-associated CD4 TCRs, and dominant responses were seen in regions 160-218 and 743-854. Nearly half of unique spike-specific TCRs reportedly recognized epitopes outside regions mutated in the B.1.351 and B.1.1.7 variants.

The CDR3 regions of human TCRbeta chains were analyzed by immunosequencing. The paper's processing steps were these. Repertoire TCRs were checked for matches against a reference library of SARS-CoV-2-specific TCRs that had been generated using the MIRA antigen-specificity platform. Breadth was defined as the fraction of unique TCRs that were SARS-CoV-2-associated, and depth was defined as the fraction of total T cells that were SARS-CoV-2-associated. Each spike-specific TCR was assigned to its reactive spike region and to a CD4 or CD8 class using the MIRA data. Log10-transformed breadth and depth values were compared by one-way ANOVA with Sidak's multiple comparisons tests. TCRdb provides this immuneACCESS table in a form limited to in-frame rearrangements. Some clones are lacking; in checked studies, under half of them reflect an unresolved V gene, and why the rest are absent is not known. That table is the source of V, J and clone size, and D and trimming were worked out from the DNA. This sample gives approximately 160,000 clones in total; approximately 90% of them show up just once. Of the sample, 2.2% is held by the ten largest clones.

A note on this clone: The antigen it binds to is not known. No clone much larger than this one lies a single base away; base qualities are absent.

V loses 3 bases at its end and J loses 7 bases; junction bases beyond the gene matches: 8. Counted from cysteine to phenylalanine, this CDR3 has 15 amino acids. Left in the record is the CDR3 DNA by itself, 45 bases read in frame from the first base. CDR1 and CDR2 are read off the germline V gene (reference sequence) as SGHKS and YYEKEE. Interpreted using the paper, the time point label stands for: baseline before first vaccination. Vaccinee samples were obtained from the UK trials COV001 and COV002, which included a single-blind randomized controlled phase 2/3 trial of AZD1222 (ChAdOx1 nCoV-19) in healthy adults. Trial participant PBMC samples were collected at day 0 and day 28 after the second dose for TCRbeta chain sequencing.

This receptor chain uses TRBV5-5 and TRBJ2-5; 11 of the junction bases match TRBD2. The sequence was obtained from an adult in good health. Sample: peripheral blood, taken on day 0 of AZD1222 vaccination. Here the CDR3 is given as CASSSSTSGKRTQYF. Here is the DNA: TGTGCCAGCAGCTCCTCGACTAGCGGGAAAAGGACCCAGTACTTC.